These T cell receptor beta chains were read from a single sample in a study of T cells in Graves' hyperthyroidism and ophthalmopathy. Each CDR3 protein gets one entry after TCRdb re-called the multiplex PCR reads with MiXCR. This sample yields over 700,000 distinct CDR3 sequences, of which 18% are seen a single time; over 15% belongs to the top ten. Sequencing was done on a sample of blood. These receptors all stem from a woman between 45 and 60 years old with Graves' hyperthyroidism that later progressed to Graves' ophthalmopathy. Each CDR3 is given with its conserved first and last residue. A D gene is named only where the DNA matches it firmly. Size tells how often a clone was seen (once, few, many) or the class of an expanded clone, and some rows leave it out.

clone size,J gene,V gene,D gene,CDR3 DNA,CDR3 protein
many,TRBJ2-7,TRBV6-5,-,TGTGCCAGCAGTTACACAGGAGATTTCTACGAGCAGTACTTC,CASSYTGDFYEQYF
-,TRBJ1-6,TRBV7-2,-,TGTGCCAGCAGCCAAACGCCGAGGGCCCTTAAAGTATCACCCCTCCACTTT,CASSQTPRALKVSPLHF
-,TRBJ1-5,TRBV5-1,-,TGCGCCAGCAGCTTGGACGGGGGGCTCGGTCAGCCCCAGCATTTT,CASSLDGGLGQPQHF
many,TRBJ2-1,TRBV3-1,TRBD2,TGTGCCAGCAGTCGGACTAGCGGGGGGACAAATGAGCAGTTCTTC,CASSRTSGGTNEQFF
many,TRBJ2-7,TRBV6-1,-,TGTGCCAGCAGTGAAGAGGGGACGGAAGCCTACGAGCAGTACTTC,CASSEEGTEAYEQYF
many,TRBJ1-1,TRBV2,-,TGTGCCATCACCCGAGCATCGAACACTGAAGCTTTCTTT,CAITRASNTEAFF
few,TRBJ2-2,TRBV29-1,-,TGCAGCGTTCGCAGCACCCTCCCCGGGGAGCTGTTTTTT,CSVRSTLPGELFF
-,TRBJ2-7,TRBV13,TRBD2,TGTGCCAGCAGCTTAGGCGGGGGGACTAATTCCTACGAGCAGTACTTC,CASSLGGGTNSYEQYF
many,TRBJ1-5,TRBV2,-,TGTGCCAGCAGTGTGGGCAGGGTTGGAAATCAGCCCCAGCATTTT,CASSVGRVGNQPQHF
many,TRBJ1-5,TRBV7-2,-,TGTGCCAGCAGCTTAGAGTCTGAAAGCAATCAGCCCCAGCATTTT,CASSLESESNQPQHF
few,TRBJ2-5,TRBV5-8,-,TGTGCCAGCAGCTGGAGGGGTGCGGGCGCCCAAGAGACCCAGTACTTC,CASSWRGAGAQETQYF
many,TRBJ1-6,TRBV30,-,TGTGCCTGGAGTCAGGGGCAGAGGAATTCACCCCTCCACTTT,CAWSQGQRNSPLHF
few,TRBJ2-6,TRBV19,-,TGTGCCAGTAGCGGGTATCAATCTGGGGCCAACGTCCTGACTTTC,CASSGYQSGANVLTF
many,TRBJ1-1,TRBV5-6,-,TGTGCCAGCAGAAGACTACAGGAGAACACTGAAGCTTTCTTT,CASRRLQENTEAFF
-,TRBJ1-1,TRBV6-1,-,TGTGCCAGCAGCCTCCGAGTGTCAAGGGGCATGAACACTGAAGCTTTCTTT,CASSLRVSRGMNTEAFF
many,TRBJ2-2,TRBV3-1,-,TGTGCCAGCAGCCAAAATCCGGGCGACACCGGGGAGCTGTTTTTT,CASSQNPGDTGELFF
-,TRBJ2-5,TRBV30,TRBD2,TGTGCCTGGAGAACCGGGACTAGCGGACAAGAGACCCAGTACTTC,CAWRTGTSGQETQYF
many,TRBJ1-6,TRBV12-3/TRBV12-4,-,TGTGCCAGCAGCTTCGGACAGAGCTCCTATAATTCACCCCTCCACTTT,CASSFGQSSYNSPLHF
-,TRBJ2-7,TRBV25-1,TRBD1,TGTGCCAGCAGTAACCCGACAGGGGGCTACGAGCAGTACTTC,CASSNPTGGYEQYF
many,TRBJ2-2,TRBV2,-,TGTGCCAGCAAAAGGGGGGCGAACACCGGGGAGCTGTTTTTT,CASKRGANTGELFF
many,TRBJ1-5,TRBV12-3/TRBV12-4,TRBD1,TGTGCCAGCAGCCCAGGACAGGGTTGGCAGCCCCAGCATTTT,CASSPGQGWQPQHF
many,TRBJ2-7,TRBV2,-,TGTGCCAGCAGTACCCCCCCACAAGGGTACTTCTCCTACGAGCAGTACTTC,CASSTPPQGYFSYEQYF
-,TRBJ1-2,TRBV27,TRBD1,TGTGCCAGCAGTAAACAGGGGGAACCTAACTATGGCTACACCTTC,CASSKQGEPNYGYTF
-,TRBJ2-7,TRBV18,-,TGTGCCAGCTCAGCGGACGGTTCCTACGAGCAGTACTTC,CASSADGSYEQYF
-,TRBJ2-6,TRBV11-1,-,TGTGCCAGCAGTCCCGGGCCTGGGGCCAACGTCCTGACTTTC,CASSPGPGANVLTF
many,TRBJ1-1,TRBV12-3/TRBV12-4,-,TGTGCCAGCAGTTTTGAGGGAAGGACTCTTGAAGCTTTCTTT,CASSFEGRTLEAFF
many,TRBJ2-3,TRBV3-1,-,TGTGCCAGCAGCCAAGCGGCCGTCACAGATACGCAGTATTTT,CASSQAAVTDTQYF
many,TRBJ2-5,TRBV11-2,TRBD1,TGTGCCAGCAGCCAAAGCAGGGGGGAGACCCAGTACTTC,CASSQSRGETQYF
once,TRBJ1-4,TRBV4-3,-,TGCGCCAGCAGCCGTCTCGGGGGAGTGGGCGAAAAACTGTTTTTT,CASSRLGGVGEKLFF
-,TRBJ2-3,TRBV5-1,TRBD2,TGCGCCAGCAGCTTGCCTGGGCTAGCGGGGGGGAAAGATACGCAGTATTTT,CASSLPGLAGGKDTQYF
many,TRBJ1-5,TRBV2,TRBD1,TGTGCCAGCACCGGGACAGGGGATCAGCCCCAGCATTTT,CASTGTGDQPQHF
many,TRBJ2-3,TRBV7-9,-,TGTGCCAGCAGCCAAGAGCTCGGGACAGATACGCAGTATTTT,CASSQELGTDTQYF
many,TRBJ1-2,TRBV11-2,-,TGTGCCAGCAGCCTCACCGGGGGGGGCTATGGCTACACCTTC,CASSLTGGGYGYTF
few,TRBJ2-3,TRBV6-2/TRBV6-3,-,TGTGCCAGCAGTGTTCAACGGGGGTTAACAGATACGCAGTATTTT,CASSVQRGLTDTQYF
-,TRBJ1-6,TRBV11-1,-,TGTGCCAGCAGCCGACAGTCGACCCCTAATTCACCCCTCCACTTT,CASSRQSTPNSPLHF
many,TRBJ1-2,TRBV6-1,-,TGTGCCAGCAGTGTACGGGAGACAGCGAACTATGGCTACACCTTC,CASSVRETANYGYTF
many,TRBJ1-1,TRBV9,-,TGTGCCAGCAGCGTAGTCAGGGAGAACACTGAAGCTTTCTTT,CASSVVRENTEAFF
-,TRBJ1-4,TRBV5-4,-,TGTGCCAGCAGACAGTTCTCAACTAATGAAAAACTGTTTTTT,CASRQFSTNEKLFF
-,TRBJ2-7,TRBV10-3,TRBD1,TGTGCCATCACCCCCGGGACAGACTACGAGCAGTACTTC,CAITPGTDYEQYF
-,TRBJ1-1,TRBV7-6,TRBD1,TGTGCCAGCCGCCCCCAGGGGGTTGATGGCACTGAAGCTTTCTTT,CASRPQGVDGTEAFF
-,TRBJ2-1,TRBV19,TRBD2,TGTGCCAGTAGTATAGATCCGGGGGGCTCCTACAATGAGCAGTTCTTC,CASSIDPGGSYNEQFF
-,TRBJ1-5,TRBV27,-,TGTGCCAGCAGTTTCGGGGGGTATCAGCCCCAGCATTTT,CASSFGGYQPQHF
-,TRBJ2-5,TRBV5-4,-,TGTGCCAGCAGCTTGTTGGCCAGCCGAGGAGAGACCCAGTACTTC,CASSLLASRGETQYF
-,TRBJ1-6,TRBV2,-,TGTGCCAGCAGTGTATCATTGAGCTCCTATAATTCACCCCTCCACTTT,CASSVSLSSYNSPLHF
-,TRBJ2-2,TRBV6-2/TRBV6-3,-,TGTGCCAGCAGGGTCGCTCAGAACACCGGGGAGCTGTTTTTT,CASRVAQNTGELFF
-,TRBJ1-2,TRBV6-1,-,TGTGCCAGCAGTGAAGGTGAGGGGATCGGCTACACCTTC,CASSEGEGIGYTF
-,TRBJ1-2,TRBV7-8,TRBD1,TGTGCCAGCAGCTCAACAATTGGGGAAAGGGGACAGGGCCGCCATTCTGGCTACACCTTC,CASSSTIGERGQGRHSGYTF
many,TRBJ2-7,TRBV9,-,TGTGCCAGCAGCGTAGTTGGGGTCGGCGAGCAGTACTTC,CASSVVGVGEQYF